A selection of T cell receptor beta chains follows, all from one sample in a study of T cell responses to AZD1222 COVID-19 vaccine. Method: immunoSEQ multiplex PCR; TCRdb's copy keeps in-frame clones and lacks some. The data contain around 100,000 clones, around 90% of them singletons. The specimen comprised peripheral blood, sampled on day 0 of AZD1222 vaccination. These receptors were collected from an adult in good health. The CDR3 runs from the conserved cysteine through the conserved F or W. A D gene is named only where the DNA matches it firmly. A row's size may be missing; if present it is once, few, many or a size class.

D,V,J,size,CDR3,DNA
TRBD2,TRBV4-3,TRBJ2-2,-,CASSRQGLAGGGTGELFF,TGCGCCAGCAGCCGCCAGGGACTAGCGGGAGGAGGAACCGGGGAGCTGTTTTTT
-,TRBV6-5,TRBJ1-5,-,CASSSWSNQPQHF,TGTGCCAGCAGTTCCTGGAGCAATCAGCCCCAGCATTTT
TRBD1,TRBV30,TRBJ2-1,-,CAWSIGHGTGANEQFF,TGTGCCTGGAGTATAGGGCACGGGACAGGGGCCAATGAGCAGTTCTTC
-,TRBV6-5,TRBJ1-4,-,CASGRDQNEKLFF,TGTGCCAGCGGAAGGGACCAAAATGAAAAACTGTTTTTT
TRBD2,TRBV4-1,TRBJ2-1,-,CASSQVTLADYNEQFF,TGCGCCAGCAGCCAAGTAACACTAGCGGATTACAATGAGCAGTTCTTC
TRBD1,TRBV27,TRBJ1-3,-,CASSLSRGRSRSGNTIYF,TGTGCCAGCAGTTTATCCAGGGGGCGCAGCAGGAGTGGAAACACCATATATTTT
-,TRBV10-1,TRBJ1-2,-,CASSESKGRGTDNYGYTF,TGCGCCAGCAGTGAGTCGAAGGGCAGGGGAACAGATAACTATGGCTACACCTTC
-,TRBV4-3,TRBJ2-1,-,CASSLADEQFF,TGCGCCAGCTCGCTAGCCGATGAGCAGTTCTTC
-,TRBV30,TRBJ1-6,-,CAWSLRGGSPLHF,TGTGCCTGGAGTTTGAGGGGTGGTTCACCCCTCCACTTT
-,TRBV19,TRBJ1-5,few,CASSSLQGGNQPQHF,TGTGCCAGTAGTTCACTACAGGGTGGGAATCAGCCCCAGCATTTT
-,TRBV5-4,TRBJ2-7,-,CASSLVGGSSYEQYF,TGTGCCAGCAGCTTGGTTGGGGGCAGCTCCTACGAGCAGTACTTC
-,TRBV6-5,TRBJ1-1,once,CASSSPDSPNTEAFF,TGTGCCAGCAGTAGCCCGGACTCACCGAACACTGAAGCTTTCTTT
TRBD2,TRBV27,TRBJ2-1,-,CASYGRGYNEQFF,TGTGCCAGCTACGGGAGGGGCTACAATGAGCAGTTCTTC
TRBD1,TRBV5-1,TRBJ2-7,-,CASSPEPGQSAYEQYF,TGCGCCAGCAGCCCGGAACCGGGACAGTCGGCCTACGAGCAGTACTTC
-,TRBV7-2,TRBJ2-7,-,CASSSAVAVGFSYEQYF,TGTGCCAGCAGCTCCGCGGTAGCGGTGGGTTTCTCCTACGAGCAGTACTTC
TRBD1,TRBV9,TRBJ1-2,-,CASSSGQGHSDYGYTF,TGTGCCAGCAGCTCGGGACAGGGGCACTCGGACTATGGCTACACCTTC
TRBD1,TRBV6-2/TRBV6-3,TRBJ2-2,once,CASSQNRGRNTGELFF,TGTGCCAGCAGTCAAAACAGGGGACGAAACACCGGGGAGCTGTTTTTT
-,TRBV3-1/TRBV3-2,TRBJ1-2,-,CASSRTGESDYGYTF,TGTGCCAGCAGCCGCACCGGGGAGTCTGACTATGGCTACACCTTC
-,TRBV21-1,TRBJ2-6,-,CASSKGTDESRSGANVLTF,TGTGCCAGCAGCAAGGGGACCGATGAGTCCCGCTCTGGGGCCAACGTCCTGACTTTC
-,TRBV2,TRBJ1-4,-,CASRPVQSKNEKLFF,TGTGCCAGCAGGCCGGTCCAGTCCAAAAATGAAAAACTGTTTTTT